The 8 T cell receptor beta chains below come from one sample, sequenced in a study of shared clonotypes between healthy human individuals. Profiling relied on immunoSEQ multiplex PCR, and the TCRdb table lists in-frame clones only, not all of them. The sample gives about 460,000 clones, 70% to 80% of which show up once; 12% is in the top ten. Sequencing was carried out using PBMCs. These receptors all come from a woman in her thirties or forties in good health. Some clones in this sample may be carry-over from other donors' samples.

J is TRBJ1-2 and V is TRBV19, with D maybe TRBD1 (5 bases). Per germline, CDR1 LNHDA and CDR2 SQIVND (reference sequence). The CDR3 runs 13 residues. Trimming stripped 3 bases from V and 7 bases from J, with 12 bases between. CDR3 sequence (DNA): TGTGCCAGTAGTATTCAGGGCTTCGGTGGCTACACCTTC. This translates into CASSIQGFGGYTF. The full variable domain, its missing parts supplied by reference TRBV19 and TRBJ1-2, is DGGITQSPKYLFRKEGQNVTLSCEQNLNHDAMYWYRQDPGQGLRLIYYSQIVNDFQKGDIAEGYSVSREKKESFPLTVTSAQKNPTAFYLCASSIQGFGGYTFGSGTRLTVV.

CDR3 residues: CASSRTRGTNYGYTF. The CDR3, as DNA: TGTGCCAGCTCACGGACCAGGGGCACCAACTATGGCTACACCTTC. This chain links TRBV18 with TRBJ1-2, with D maybe TRBD1 (6 bases). The V gene lost 4 bases and the J gene lost 2 bases, with 14 bases spanning the gap. Germline V gene data show CDR1 as KGHSH and CDR2 as LQKENI. This CDR3 comprises 15 residues.

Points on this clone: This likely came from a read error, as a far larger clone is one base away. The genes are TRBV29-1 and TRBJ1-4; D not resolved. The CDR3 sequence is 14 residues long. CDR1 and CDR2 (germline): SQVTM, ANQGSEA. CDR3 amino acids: CGVRGQTSGEKLFF. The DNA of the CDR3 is TGCGGCGTCCGCGGCCAAACTTCGGGGGAAAAACTGTTTTTT.

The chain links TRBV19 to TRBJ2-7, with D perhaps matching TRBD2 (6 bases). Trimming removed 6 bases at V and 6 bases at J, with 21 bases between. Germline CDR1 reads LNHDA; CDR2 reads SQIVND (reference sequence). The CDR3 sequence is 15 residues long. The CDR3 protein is CASSPALAKGVEQYF. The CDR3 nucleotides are TGTGCCAGTAGCCCAGCGCTAGCGAAGGGAGTCGAGCAGTACTTC.

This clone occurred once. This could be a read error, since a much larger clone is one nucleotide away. The CDR3: CASSLGVSAPDPQYF. In DNA, the CDR3 is TGTGCCAGCAGCTTAGGGGTTAGCGCTCCAGATCCGCAGTATTTT. V is TRBV11-3 and J is TRBJ2-3, with a weak D call TRBD2 (5 bases). The CDR3 extends over 15 amino acids. Germline lookup yields CDR1 SGHNT and CDR2 YENEEA.

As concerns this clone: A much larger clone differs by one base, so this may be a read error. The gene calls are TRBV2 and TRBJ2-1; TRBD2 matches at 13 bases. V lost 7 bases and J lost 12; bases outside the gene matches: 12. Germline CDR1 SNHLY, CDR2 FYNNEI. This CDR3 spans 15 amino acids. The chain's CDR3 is CASTRTSGSPDGQFF. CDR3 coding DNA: TGTGCCAGCACCAGGACTAGCGGGAGTCCGGATGGGCAGTTCTTC.

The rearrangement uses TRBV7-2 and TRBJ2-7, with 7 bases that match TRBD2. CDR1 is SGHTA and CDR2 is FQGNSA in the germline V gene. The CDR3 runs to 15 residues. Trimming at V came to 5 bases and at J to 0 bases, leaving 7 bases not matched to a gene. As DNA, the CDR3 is TGTGCCAGCAGCGCATCGGGAGGAAGCTCCTACGAGCAGTACTTC. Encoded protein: CASSASGGSSYEQYF. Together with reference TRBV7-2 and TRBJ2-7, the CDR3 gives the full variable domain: GAGVSQSPSNKVTEKGKDVELRCDPISGHTALYWYRQSLGQGLEFLIYFQGNSAPDKSGLPSDRFSAERTGGSVSTLTIQRTQQEDSAVYLCASSASGGSSYEQYFGPGTRLTVT.

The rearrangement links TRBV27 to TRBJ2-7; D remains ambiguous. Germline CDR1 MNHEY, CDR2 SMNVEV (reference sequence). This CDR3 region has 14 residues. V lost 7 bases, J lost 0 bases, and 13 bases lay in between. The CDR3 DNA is TGTGCCAGCAAACCGGTGGTCCGCTCCTACGAGCAGTACTTC. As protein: CASKPVVRSYEQYF.